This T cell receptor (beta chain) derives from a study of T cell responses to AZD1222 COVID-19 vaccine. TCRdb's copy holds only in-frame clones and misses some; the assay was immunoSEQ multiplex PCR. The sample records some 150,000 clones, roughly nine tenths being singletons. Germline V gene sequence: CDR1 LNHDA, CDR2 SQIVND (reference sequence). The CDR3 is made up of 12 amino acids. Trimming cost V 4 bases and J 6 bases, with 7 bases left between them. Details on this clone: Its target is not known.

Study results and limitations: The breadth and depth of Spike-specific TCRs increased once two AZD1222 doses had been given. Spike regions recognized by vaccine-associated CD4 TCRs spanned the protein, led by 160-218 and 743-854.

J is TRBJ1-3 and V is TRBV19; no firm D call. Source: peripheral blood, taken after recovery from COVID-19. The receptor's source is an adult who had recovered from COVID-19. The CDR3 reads CASSTISNTIYF. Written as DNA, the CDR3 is TGTGCCAGTAGTACCATATCAAACACCATATATTTT.